The rows below give T cell receptor beta chains drawn from one sample of a study of T cell responses to AZD1222 COVID-19 vaccine. The assay was immunoSEQ multiplex PCR, and TCRdb's table has in-frame clones only and misses some. This table has around 130,000 clones, roughly nine tenths appearing once. The sample was peripheral blood, taken 28 days after the second AZD1222 dose. The receptors were gathered from an adult who received the AZD1222 COVID-19 vaccine. CDR3s include the opening cysteine and the closing phenylalanine or tryptophan.

j_call v_call cdr3_aa
TRBJ1-1 TRBV2 CASSDRGRAAFF
TRBJ2-2 TRBV18 CASSPESQGTGELFF
TRBJ1-4 TRBV10-2 CASRIGQLSANEKLFF
TRBJ1-4 TRBV11-2 CASSLGQGGALFTEKLFF
TRBJ1-2 TRBV13 CASSRTGNYGYTF
TRBJ1-6 TRBV12-3/TRBV12-4 CASSFGVGSPLHF
TRBJ2-1 TRBV9 CASNIAGGRNEQFF
TRBJ2-7 TRBV5-6 CASSLRNSEQYF
TRBJ2-5 TRBV5-1 CASSPGGTRETQYF
TRBJ2-6 TRBV5-4 CASSLDVRERGANVLTF
TRBJ1-1 TRBV9 CASSVAGRTEAFF
TRBJ1-1 TRBV2 CASSETGGYTEAFF
TRBJ2-5 TRBV5-1 CASSLAIGPPEETQYF
TRBJ1-3 TRBV6-1 CASSEVAGRGNTIYF
TRBJ2-7 TRBV7-9 CASSWSPEAGSLYF
TRBJ2-4 TRBV5-8 CASPFSRGGPPRRENIQYF
TRBJ1-3 TRBV6-5 CASSYSGGTGNTIYF
TRBJ1-2 TRBV15 CATSSGVGGYTF
TRBJ1-2 TRBV12-3/TRBV12-4 CASREQRSYGYTF
TRBJ1-2 TRBV5-5 CASSLGGRALRGYTF
TRBJ2-1 TRBV18 CASSPLTGHEQFF
TRBJ1-2 TRBV4-3 CASSQERADGYTF